A single sample gave rise to the 9 T cell receptor beta chains below, sequenced in a study of T cell repertoires in cytomegalovirus infection. No antigen has been identified for these receptors. MiXCR, applied by TCRdb to the reads, yields one record per CDR3 protein. The table records roughly 78,000 distinct CDR3 sequences, about 37% of them present only once. Here the sequenced sample was CD8+ T cells from cultured PBMCs, taken from culture after CMV antigen stimulation. The receptors derive from a human donor in good health (CMV status not recorded). Some clones in this sample may be carry-over from other donors' samples.

The chain recombines TRBV2 with TRBJ1-3; unclear D gene. This CDR3 comprises 15 residues. The V gene lost 3 bases and the J gene lost 2 bases, with 11 bases spanning the gap. The germline CDR1 and CDR2 sequences are SNHLY and FYNNEI. CDR3 in DNA: TGTGCCAGCAGTGATCGTGGAGGGACTGGAAACACCATATATTTT. Amino acids: CASSDRGGTGNTIYF.

The rearrangement joins TRBV7-3 to TRBJ2-1; 7 bases fit TRBD1. Germline CDR1 SGHTA, CDR2 FQGTGA. J gave up 5 bases and V 4 bases, and 8 bases lay outside the gene matches. The CDR3 runs to 15 residues. The CDR3 sequence: CASSYRDSTNNEQFF. CDR3 in DNA: TGTGCCAGCAGCTACCGGGACAGTACGAACAATGAGCAGTTCTTC.

This chain joins TRBV19 and TRBJ1-5; 8 bases match TRBD1. The CDR3 runs 14 residues. J lost 5 bases, V lost 5 bases, and 5 bases had no gene match. Germline-derived CDR1 and CDR2 are LNHDA and SQIVND (reference sequence). The CDR3 DNA reads TGTGCCAGTAGTTTAAGGACAGGGCATCAGCCCCAGCATTTT. Translating it yields CASSLRTGHQPQHF. The whole variable domain, remainder taken from reference TRBV19 and TRBJ1-5, is DGGITQSPKYLFRKEGQNVTLSCEQNLNHDAMYWYRQDPGQGLRLIYYSQIVNDFQKGDIAEGYSVSREKKESFPLTVTSAQKNPTAFYLCASSLRTGHQPQHFGDGTRLSIL.

This sequence joins TRBV7-6 and TRBJ1-2; possibly TRBD1 for D (6 bases). Germline CDR1 and CDR2: SGHVS and FNYEAQ. The CDR3 extends over 15 amino acids. Trimming left V 6 bases short and J 4 bases short, with 18 bases between. DNA of the CDR3: TGTGCCAGCAGTTCAGCCACAGGGATGGGCTATGGCTACACCTTC. Protein sequence: CASSSATGMGYGYTF.

This chain joins TRBV6-6 and TRBJ2-5; 8 positions match TRBD2. J lost 4 bases, V lost 2 bases, and 12 bases had no gene match. This CDR3 spans 17 amino acids. Germline values: CDR1 MNHNY, CDR2 SVGAGI (reference sequence). The CDR3 DNA sequence: TGTGCCAGCAGTTACAACGGGGTTGACGGGGGGGCAGAGACCCAGTACTTC. This translates into CASSYNGVDGGAETQYF.

The genes are TRBV12-3 or TRBV12-4 and TRBJ2-4; TRBD1 aligns across 8 bases. The length of the CDR3 is 14 residues. The ends lost 5 bases at V and 8 bases at J; junction bases unmatched: 8. The CDR3 nucleotides are TGTGCCAGCAGTCCGCCGGACAGGGTAGACATTCAGTACTTC. Translated, it gives CASSPPDRVDIQYF.

This clonotype was recorded a few times. J is TRBJ2-1 and V is TRBV6-1, with unresolved D. Trimming took off 6 bases at V and 8 bases at J, with 11 bases between the two ends. Germline CDR1 reads MNHNS; CDR2 reads SASEGT. This CDR3 region has 12 residues. The chain's CDR3 is CASRKVGHEQFF. The CDR3 region has the DNA TGTGCCAGCAGGAAAGTGGGTCATGAGCAGTTCTTC.

The gene calls are TRBV19 and TRBJ2-1, with 7 bases matching TRBD2. With 3 bases clipped from V and 9 bases from J, the junction kept 11 bases outside the gene matches. This CDR3 comprises 15 residues. Germline V gene data show CDR1 as LNHDA and CDR2 as SQIVND (reference sequence). CDR3 DNA: TGTGCCAGTAGTATCGGGACTACCTTTTTTAGTGAGCAGTTCTTC. It specifies CASSIGTTFFSEQFF.

This clonotype was counted at least ten times. This chain links TRBV7-2 with TRBJ2-5; 14 bases are a match to TRBD2. The CDR3 contains 14 residues. The trim removed 11 bases at V and 3 bases at J, leaving 5 bases unmatched. CDR1 SGHTA and CDR2 FQGNSA come from the germline V gene. The CDR3 DNA sequence: TGTGCCTCCAAGACTAGCGGGGGGGAAGAGACCCAGTACTTC. Translation gives CASKTSGGEETQYF.